This TCR beta chain was recorded in a study of OX40 agonist ivuxolimab in advanced cancers. In the study overall: Hepatocellular carcinoma, melanoma, renal cell or head and neck cancer occurred in dose-escalation patients. The study, taken as a whole, reports: Relative to CD4+ cells, CD8+ T cells on average had more expanded clones. Dosing at 0.1 to 3.0 mg/kg was accompanied by clonal expansion of CD4+ and CD8+ blood T cells by week 6.

Profiling relied on immunoSEQ multiplex PCR, and the TCRdb table lists in-frame clones only, not all of them. Counted here are 55,000 to 85,000 clones, 90% to 95% occurring once; the ten biggest clones make up over 6%. With regard to this clone: The antigen is undetermined.

The germline gives CDR1 GTSNPN, CDR2 SVGIG (reference sequence). This CDR3 spans 13 amino acids. V was pared by 0 bases and J by 5 bases, with 10 bases between. V usage is TRBV30 and J usage is TRBJ1-1; the D is unclear. This sample comprised CD4+ or CD8+ T cells sorted from blood, obtained in a trial of the OX40 agonist ivuxolimab. This receptor was identified in an adult with an advanced solid tumor such as melanoma, head and neck, liver or kidney cancer. CDR3 in DNA: TGTGCCTGGAGTGTTGTCGGGCAAACTGAAGCTTTCTTT. Residues: CAWSVVGQTEAFF.